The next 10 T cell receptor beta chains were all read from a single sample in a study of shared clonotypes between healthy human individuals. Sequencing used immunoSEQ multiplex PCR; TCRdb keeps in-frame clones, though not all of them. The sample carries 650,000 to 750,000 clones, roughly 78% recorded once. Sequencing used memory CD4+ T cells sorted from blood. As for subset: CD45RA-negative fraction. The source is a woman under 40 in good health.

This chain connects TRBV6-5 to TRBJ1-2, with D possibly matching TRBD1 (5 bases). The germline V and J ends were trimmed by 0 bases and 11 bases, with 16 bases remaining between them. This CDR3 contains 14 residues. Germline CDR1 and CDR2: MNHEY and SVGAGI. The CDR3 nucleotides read TGTGCCAGCAGTTACTCTGACCAGGGTAGTAGGTACACCTTC. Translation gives CASSYSDQGSRYTF.

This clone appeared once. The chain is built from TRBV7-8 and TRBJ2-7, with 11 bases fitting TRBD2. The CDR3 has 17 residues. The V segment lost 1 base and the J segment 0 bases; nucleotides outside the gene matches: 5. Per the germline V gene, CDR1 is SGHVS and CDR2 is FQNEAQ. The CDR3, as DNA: TGTGCCAGCAGCTTAGGACGGCTAGCGGGAGGCTCCTACGAGCAGTACTTC. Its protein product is CASSLGRLAGGSYEQYF.

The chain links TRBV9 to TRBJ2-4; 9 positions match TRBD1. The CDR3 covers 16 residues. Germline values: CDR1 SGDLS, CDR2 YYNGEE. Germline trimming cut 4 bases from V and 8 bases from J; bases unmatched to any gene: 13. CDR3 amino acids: CASSPLEGQGIYIQYF. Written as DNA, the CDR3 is TGTGCCAGCAGCCCCCTTGAGGGACAGGGTATATACATTCAGTACTTC.

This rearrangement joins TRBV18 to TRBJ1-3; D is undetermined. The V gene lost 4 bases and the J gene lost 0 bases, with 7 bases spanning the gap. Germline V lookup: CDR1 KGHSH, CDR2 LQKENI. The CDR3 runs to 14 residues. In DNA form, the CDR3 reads TGTGCCAGCTCACAGGACCCCTCTGGAAACACCATATATTTT. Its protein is CASSQDPSGNTIYF. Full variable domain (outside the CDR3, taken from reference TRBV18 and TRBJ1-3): NAGVMQNPRHLVRRRGQEARLRCSPMKGHSHVYWYRQLPEEGLKFMVYLQKENIIDESGMPKERFSAEFPKEGPSILRIQQVVRGDSAAYFCASSQDPSGNTIYFGEGSWLTVV.

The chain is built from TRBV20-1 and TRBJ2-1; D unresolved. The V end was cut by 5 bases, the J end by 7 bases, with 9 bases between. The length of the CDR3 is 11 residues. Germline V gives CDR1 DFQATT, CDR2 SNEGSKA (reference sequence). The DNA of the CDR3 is TGCAGTGCTGCGACTGGGAATGAGCAGTTCTTC. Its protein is CSAATGNEQFF.

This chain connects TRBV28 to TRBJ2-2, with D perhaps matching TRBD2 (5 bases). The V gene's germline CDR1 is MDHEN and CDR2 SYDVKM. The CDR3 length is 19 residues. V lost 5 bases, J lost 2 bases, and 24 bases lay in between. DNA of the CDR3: TGTGCCAGCAGTCCTCTAGAGATTGGCCGGGAAATAAACACCGGGGAGCTGTTTTTT. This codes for CASSPLEIGREINTGELFF.

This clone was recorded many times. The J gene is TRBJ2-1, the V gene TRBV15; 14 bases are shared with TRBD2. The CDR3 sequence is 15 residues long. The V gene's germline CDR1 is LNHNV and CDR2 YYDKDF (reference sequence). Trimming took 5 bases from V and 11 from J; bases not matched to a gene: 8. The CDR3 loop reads CATSVGLAGGFKQFF. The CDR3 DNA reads TGTGCCACCAGCGTCGGACTAGCGGGGGGCTTTAAGCAGTTCTTC.

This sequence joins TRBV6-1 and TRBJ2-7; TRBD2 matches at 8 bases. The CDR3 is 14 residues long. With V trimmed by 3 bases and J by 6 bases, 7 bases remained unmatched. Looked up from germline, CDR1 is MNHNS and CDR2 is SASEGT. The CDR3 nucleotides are TGTGCCAGCAGTGATTTGGCGGGAGGTGCCGAGCAGTACTTC. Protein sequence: CASSDLAGGAEQYF.

CDR3 sequence: CASSSPGLAGGLTYEQYF. As DNA, the CDR3 is TGCGCCAGCAGCTCCCCTGGACTAGCGGGAGGCCTTACCTACGAGCAGTACTTC. The V gene is TRBV5-1, the J gene TRBJ2-7; 14 positions match TRBD2. Germline assignment: CDR1 SGHRS and CDR2 YFSETQ. After removal of 3 bases from V and 2 bases from J, the junction contained 10 bases not matched to a gene. The CDR3 consists of 18 residues.

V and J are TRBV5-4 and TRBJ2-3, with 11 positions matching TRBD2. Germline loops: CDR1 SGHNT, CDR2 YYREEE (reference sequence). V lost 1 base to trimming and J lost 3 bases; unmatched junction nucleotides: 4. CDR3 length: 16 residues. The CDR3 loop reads CASSLKLAGVTDTQYF. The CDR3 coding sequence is TGTGCCAGCAGCTTGAAACTAGCGGGAGTGACAGATACGCAGTATTTT.